Listed below are T cell receptor beta chains from one sample, sequenced in a study of T cells after yellow fever vaccination. MiXCR, applied by TCRdb to the 5' RACE reads, yields one record per CDR3 protein. Of under 700,000 distinct CDR3 sequences in the sample, about 17% were seen once. Sequences were derived from PBMCs, sampled 5 days after the first yellow fever vaccination. These receptors came from a man between 18 and 29 years old who received the YFV17D yellow fever vaccine. The CDR3 runs from the conserved cysteine through the conserved F or W. D genes are given only for firm matches. Clone size is stated in some rows and not others, as once, few, many or a class when expanded.

j_call d_call clone_size v_call cdr3_aa cdr3_nt
TRBJ1-2 - many TRBV3-1 CASSHALYGYTF TGTGCCAGCAGCCACGCGCTCTATGGCTACACCTTC
TRBJ2-7 TRBD2 once TRBV20-1 CSALLAGGEQYF TGCAGTGCTCTGCTAGCGGGGGGGGAGCAGTACTTC
TRBJ1-1 - few TRBV11-2 CASSPRLVDNTEAFF TGTGCCAGCAGTCCCAGGCTGGTTGACAACACTGAAGCTTTCTTT
TRBJ2-4 - - TRBV2 CASSVLQGPNIQYF TGTGCCAGCAGTGTCCTCCAGGGTCCTAACATTCAGTACTTC
TRBJ2-5 TRBD2 - TRBV6-2/TRBV6-3 CASSSGLAGKETQYF TGTGCCAGCAGTTCAGGACTAGCGGGGAAGGAGACCCAGTACTTC
TRBJ2-2 TRBD2 - TRBV6-5 CASSYVAGYTGELFF TGTGCCAGCAGTTACGTAGCGGGGTACACCGGGGAGCTGTTTTTT
TRBJ2-1 - - TRBV28 CASSLKANEQFF TGTGCCAGCAGTTTAAAGGCGAATGAGCAGTTCTTC
TRBJ2-1 - - TRBV6-6 CASSYSTGNEQFF TGTGCCAGCAGTTACTCGACCGGCAATGAGCAGTTCTTC
TRBJ2-5 - - TRBV20-1 CSATVWPGGETQYF TGCAGTGCTACAGTATGGCCCGGTGGGGAGACCCAGTACTTC
TRBJ2-1 - - TRBV6-2/TRBV6-3 CASSLSGGEQFF TGTGCCAGCAGTCTCTCCGGGGGCGAGCAGTTCTTC